This T cell receptor beta chain originates from a study of OX40 agonist ivuxolimab in advanced cancers. Study-wide background: Intravenous ivuxolimab at 0.01 to 10 mg/kg was given to patients every 2 weeks. Patients enrolled in dose escalation were diagnosed with hepatocellular carcinoma, melanoma, renal cell or head and neck cancer.

Sequenced by immunoSEQ multiplex PCR; TCRdb stores in-frame clones only, minus some. The table has approximately 47,000 clones, about 88% seen once. This CDR3 region has 14 residues. Germline values: CDR1 LNHDA, CDR2 SQIVND (reference sequence). Trimming shortened V by 5 bases and J by 6 bases, and 14 bases separated the two germline ends. The material was CD4+ or CD8+ T cells sorted from blood, obtained in a trial of the OX40 agonist ivuxolimab. The TCR was taken from an adult with an advanced solid tumor such as melanoma, head and neck, liver or kidney cancer. The genes are TRBV19 and TRBJ1-5; perhaps TRBD1 as D (6 bases). The CDR3 bases are TGTGCCAGTAGTCCGTGGGGGGGCGTTCAGCCCCAGCATTTT. Protein sequence: CASSPWGGVQPQHF.